One sample yielded the 15 T cell receptor beta chains listed below, sequenced in a study of regulatory T cells in long-lasting Graves disease. Noted time point: newly diagnosed GD, antithyroid drugs for less than 3 months. Extracted PBMC RNA gave rise to the TCR library. Both iRepertoire HTBI primers and Arm-PCR of CDR3 regions were used to build the TCR beta libraries. Each CDR3 protein is one row after TCRdb ran MiXCR on the multiplex PCR reads. The sample has about 560,000 distinct CDR3 sequences, about 16% seen once. These sequences were also reported in another study, on T cells in Graves' hyperthyroidism and ophthalmopathy.

This specimen consisted of peripheral blood mononuclear cells (PBMCs), obtained at new diagnosis, from a patient treated with antithyroid drugs. These receptors originate from a man between 18 and 29 years old with Graves disease.

This clonotype has at least ten counts. V is TRBV11-1 and J is TRBJ2-7; 7 bases map to TRBD2. The V gene's germline CDR1 is SGHAT and CDR2 FQDESV (reference sequence). The junction had 13 bases not matched to a gene; V was cut back by 5 bases and J by 3 bases. This CDR3 is built from 16 residues. Written as DNA, the CDR3 is TGTGCCAGCAGCCCCATTGGTAGCGGGCGGAACTACGAGCAGTACTTC. Translating gives CASSPIGSGRNYEQYF.

This clonotype occurred many times. V gene TRBV20-1 combines with J gene TRBJ2-7; TRBD1 matches at 9 bases. The ends lost 3 bases at V and 3 bases at J; junction bases unmatched: 9. Germline V gives CDR1 DFQATT, CDR2 SNEGSKA (reference sequence). CDR3 length: 15 amino acids. The CDR3 DNA is TGCAGTGCTAGTCCGCGCGGACAGGGGAACTACGAGCAGTACTTC. This gives the protein CSASPRGQGNYEQYF.

This clonotype was detected ten times or more. The chain carries TRBV18 and TRBJ1-1; the D is unclear. CDR3 length equals 15 residues. Germline loops: CDR1 KGHSH, CDR2 LQKENI. With 6 bases removed from V and 1 base from J, the gap between germline ends came to 15 bases. This CDR3 reads CASSPGPGGNTEAFF. The CDR3 coding sequence is TGTGCCAGCTCCCCAGGCCCGGGCGGGAACACTGAAGCTTTCTTT.

This clonotype showed up many times. This chain connects TRBV12-3 or TRBV12-4 to TRBJ2-1, with TRBD2 identical over 11 bases. V was pared by 11 bases and J by 6 bases, with 9 bases of the junction left unmatched. The CDR3 is 14 amino acids. DNA of the CDR3: TGTGCCTCTAGGACTAGCGGGTTCAGCAATGAGCAGTTCTTC. It is translated as CASRTSGFSNEQFF.

In this sample, this clonotype turned up many times. The CDR3 coding sequence is TGTGCCAGCAGTGGCGGGACAGCATGGTACGAGCAGTACTTC. Translating it yields CASSGGTAWYEQYF. The chain carries TRBV2 and TRBJ2-7, with a possible D match to TRBD1 (7 bases). V was pared by 4 bases and J by 4 bases, with 14 bases between. The length of the CDR3 is 14 residues. CDR1 and CDR2 from the germline V gene are SNHLY and FYNNEI.

At least ten counts were recorded for this clonotype. The chain uses TRBV5-6 and TRBJ2-1; no reliable D call. The V gene lost 4 bases and the J gene lost 0 bases, with 11 bases spanning the gap. CDR3 length equals 15 residues. CDR1 and CDR2 (germline): SGHDT, YYEEEE. CDR3: CASSPRYFSYNEQFF. The CDR3 bases are TGTGCCAGCAGCCCTAGATACTTCTCCTACAATGAGCAGTTCTTC. The variable domain in full, completed from reference TRBV5-6 and TRBJ2-1, reads DAGVTQSPTHLIKTRGQQVTLRCSPKSGHDTVSWYQQALGQGPQFIFQYYEEEERQRGNFPDRFSGHQFPNYSSELNVNALLLGDSALYLCASSPRYFSYNEQFFGPGTRLTVL.

This clonotype was observed many times. This sequence joins TRBV28 and TRBJ1-3; D remains ambiguous. The germline gives CDR1 MDHEN, CDR2 SYDVKM. The CDR3 is made up of 14 amino acids. V gave up 4 bases and J gave up 4 bases, with 11 bases separating them. The chain's CDR3 is CASSSSGGGNTIYF. The CDR3, as DNA: TGTGCCAGCAGTTCGTCTGGAGGGGGAAACACCATATATTTT.

This clonotype was seen many times. The chain recombines TRBV7-9 with TRBJ2-5; the match to TRBD2 covers 14 bases. The CDR3 has 16 residues. Germline V gene data show CDR1 as SEHNR and CDR2 as FQNEAQ (reference sequence). Losses at the gene ends were 5 bases for V and 4 bases for J; bases not matched to a gene: 6. In nucleotides, the CDR3 is TGTGCCAGCAGCCCACGGACTAGCGGGAGGCTAGAGACCCAGTACTTC. Protein: CASSPRTSGRLETQYF.

The gene calls are TRBV9 and TRBJ1-6; tentative D call: TRBD1 (6 bases). There are 15 residues in the CDR3. Germline loops: CDR1 SGDLS, CDR2 YYNGEE. The ends were cut back, 0 bases at V and 7 bases at J, with 11 bases in the middle. In nucleotides, the CDR3 is TGTGCCAGCAGCGTAGATCAGGGGACCAATTCACCCCTCCACTTT. Its protein product is CASSVDQGTNSPLHF.

This chain joins TRBV4-2 and TRBJ1-3; D remains ambiguous. Germline V gene sequence: CDR1 LGHNA, CDR2 YNFKEQ. V lost 0 bases and J 2 bases, leaving 14 bases between the germline ends. The length of the CDR3 is 17 residues. Here the CDR3 reads CASSQERSRGTGNTIYF. The CDR3 nucleotides read TGTGCCAGCAGCCAAGAAAGGTCCCGGGGAACTGGAAACACCATATATTTT.

This chain connects TRBV7-9 to TRBJ1-1; TRBD1 is a possible D gene (5 bases). Per the germline V gene, CDR1 is SEHNR and CDR2 is FQNEAQ (reference sequence). The CDR3 length is 14 residues. V was shortened by 1 base and J by 6 bases, with 12 bases between the two germline ends. Here the CDR3 reads CASSLGRGPPEAFF. The CDR3 region has the DNA TGTGCCAGCAGCTTAGGTCGGGGCCCTCCTGAAGCTTTCTTT.

This clonotype occurred many times. The chain links TRBV20-1 to TRBJ2-3; 11 bases are a match to TRBD2. The V and J ends lost 5 bases and 2 bases, in that order; junction bases with no gene match: 12. The germline V gene has CDR1 DFQATT and CDR2 SNEGSKA (reference sequence). This CDR3 contains 17 residues. The DNA for the CDR3 is TGCAGTGCTCAGACTAGCGGGATAATGGCTTCCACAGATACGCAGTATTTT. Residues: CSAQTSGIMASTDTQYF.

This clonotype has a count of ten or more. This rearrangement joins TRBV5-1 to TRBJ2-7; 9 bases match TRBD1. Unmatched junction bases numbered 5, after V lost 2 bases and J lost 2 bases. This CDR3 is 15 amino acids long. From germline, CDR1 is SGHRS and CDR2 YFSETQ. CDR3 DNA: TGCGCCAGCAGCTTCGGGGACAGGGACGCCTACGAGCAGTACTTC. Translation: CASSFGDRDAYEQYF. The whole variable domain, remainder taken from reference TRBV5-1 and TRBJ2-7, is KAGVTQTPRYLIKTRGQQVTLSCSPISGHRSVSWYQQTPGQGLQFLFEYFSETQRNKGNFPGRFSGRQFSNSRSEMNVSTLELGDSALYLCASSFGDRDAYEQYFGPGTRLTVT.

This clonotype was counted a few times. The chain links TRBV3-1 to TRBJ1-2; D uncertain. The germline CDR1 and CDR2 sequences are LGHDT and YNNKEL (reference sequence). The CDR3 consists of 14 residues. V was shortened by 0 bases and J by 4 bases, with 9 bases between the two germline ends. DNA of the CDR3: TGTGCCAGCAGCCAAGAGTCAAAGCTCTATGGCTACACCTTC. It is translated as CASSQESKLYGYTF.

CDR3 sequence (DNA): TGCGCCAGCAGCCCCACCGAAGTAACTAATGAAAAACTGTTTTTT. Translated: CASSPTEVTNEKLFF. The chain employs TRBV4-1 and TRBJ1-4; D remains unclear. The V and J ends lost 4 bases and 1 base respectively, with 10 bases between them. The CDR3 has 15 residues. Germline V lookup: CDR1 MGHRA, CDR2 YSYEKL.